This TCR beta chain appears in the sequencing data of a study of cytomegalovirus exposure and HLA in healthy donors. About the research overall: Of around 400 genotyped donors, roughly 81% grouped in the Caucasian-associated ancestry cluster.

In germline, CDR1 is SGHNT, CDR2 YYREEE (reference sequence). CDR3 length: 15 amino acids. The J segment lost 5 bases and the V segment lost 2 bases, leaving 6 bases of the junction unmatched. Findings and caveats of the study: It was reported in a later analysis that an Asian-associated ancestry cluster showed fewer N-insertions than the approximately 670-donor mean. The study put 150 to 200 TCR beta chains on its list as cytomegalovirus-associated. Association of a missense DCLRE1C variant with TCR beta V- and J-gene trimming was reported in a later analysis.

A multiplex PCR was run with 60 Vbeta primers and 13 Jbeta primers. Sequencing was performed with immunoSEQ multiplex PCR; in TCRdb, only in-frame clones are kept and a portion is missing. Here the sample table reports about 52,000 clones. Notes on this clone: As yet, its antigen is unknown.

The J gene is TRBJ2-1, the V gene TRBV5-4, with 8 bases that match TRBD2. The origin of this receptor is a woman in her fifties or sixties in good health and CMV-seropositive. Specimen: PBMCs. The CDR3 is CASSLSGGADNEQFF. CDR3 coding DNA: TGTGCCAGCAGCTTATCGGGGGGGGCCGACAATGAGCAGTTCTTC. Full variable domain (remainder filled in from reference TRBV5-4 and TRBJ2-1): ETGVTQSPTHLIKTRGQQVTLRCSSQSGHNTVSWYQQALGQGPQFIFQYYREEENGRGNFPPRFSGLQFPNYSSELNVNALELDDSALYLCASSLSGGADNEQFFGPGTRLTVL.